This passage covers 11 T cell receptor beta chains from one sample sequenced in a study of cytomegalovirus exposure and HLA in healthy donors. PCR primers comprised 60 Vbeta and 13 Jbeta primers. TCRdb's copy holds only in-frame clones and misses some; the assay was immunoSEQ multiplex PCR. The sample yields approximately 150,000 clones, nearly 70% seen once. Sequenced input: PBMCs. These receptors all stem from a man aged 30-40 years in good health and CMV-seropositive.

The J gene is TRBJ2-3, the V gene TRBV10-1, with TRBD1 matching 7 bases. Germline lookup yields CDR1 WNHNN and CDR2 SYGVQD (reference sequence). There are 16 residues in the CDR3. The trim removed 0 bases at V and 4 bases at J, leaving 7 bases unmatched. The CDR3: CASSESRTTGADTQYF. The CDR3 nucleotides read TGCGCCAGCAGTGAGTCTAGGACAACAGGGGCAGATACGCAGTATTTT.

The chain couples TRBV6-5 to TRBJ1-1, with D tentatively TRBD1 (6 bases). This CDR3 is built from 15 residues. V lost 2 bases and J lost 2, with 12 bases in between. Germline lookup yields CDR1 MNHEY and CDR2 SVGAGI. The chain's CDR3 is CASSYGQPLNTEAFF. CDR3 DNA: TGTGCCAGCAGTTACGGACAGCCGCTCAACACTGAAGCTTTCTTT.

The J gene is TRBJ1-5, the V gene TRBV15, with 7 bases fitting TRBD1. This CDR3 is 16 amino acids long. Germline trimming cut 1 base from V and 5 bases from J; bases unmatched to any gene: 8. CDR1 LNHNV and CDR2 YYDKDF come from the germline V gene (reference sequence). The CDR3 nucleotides are TGTGCCACCAGCAGAGCCGCGGACAGGTCGGATCAGCCCCAGCATTTT. Translation gives CATSRAADRSDQPQHF. The whole variable domain, filled in from reference TRBV15 and TRBJ1-5, reads DAMVIQNPRYQVTQFGKPVTLSCSQTLNHNVMYWYQQKSSQAPKLLFHYYDKDFNNEADTPDNFQSRRPNTSFCFLDIRSPGLGDTAMYLCATSRAADRSDQPQHFGDGTRLSIL.

DNA of the CDR3: TGTGCCAGCAGTTTAAACCCGGGACTAGCGGGCAATGAGCAGTTCTTC. Protein product: CASSLNPGLAGNEQFF. The chain has TRBV28 and TRBJ2-1; 12 bases line up with TRBD2. J gave up 6 bases and V 2 bases, and 5 bases lay outside the gene matches. CDR1 MDHEN and CDR2 SYDVKM come from the germline V gene. This CDR3 contains 16 residues.

This chain links TRBV19 with TRBJ1-5; 9 nucleotides line up with TRBD1. Germline CDR1 is LNHDA and CDR2 is SQIVND (reference sequence). CDR3 size: 19 residues. Trimming took 6 bases from V and 5 from J; bases not matched to a gene: 20. The CDR3 here is CASSHLRGQGPRGDQPQHF. For the CDR3, the DNA is TGTGCCAGTAGCCACCTTAGGGGACAGGGACCACGGGGAGATCAGCCCCAGCATTTT.

V and J are TRBV9 and TRBJ2-3; maybe TRBD1 (5 bases). Germline V CDR1 and CDR2: SGDLS, YYNGEE. This CDR3 has 16 amino acids. Trimming removed 0 bases at V and 4 bases at J, with 15 bases between. The CDR3 nucleotides are TGTGCCAGCAGCGTAGGGGGCAGTTCGAAGGCAGATACGCAGTATTTT. Protein product: CASSVGGSSKADTQYF.

This clone is a singleton in its sample. The chain has TRBV5-8 and TRBJ1-2; TRBD1 matches 12 bases. From germline, CDR1 is SGHTS and CDR2 YDEGEE. The V segment lost 1 base and the J segment 7 bases; nucleotides outside the gene matches: 8. This CDR3 has 16 amino acids. The DNA of the CDR3 is TGTGCCAGCAGCTTGTCGTTTGGGACAGGGGGCTTTGGCTACACCTTC. It yields the protein CASSLSFGTGGFGYTF. Full variable domain (remainder filled in from reference TRBV5-8 and TRBJ1-2): EAGVTQSPTHLIKTRGQQATLRCSPISGHTSVYWYQQALGLGLQFLLWYDEGEERNRGNFPPRFSGRQFPNYSSELNVNALELEDSALYLCASSLSFGTGGFGYTFGSGTRLTVV.

This chain links TRBV7-2 with TRBJ2-2, with D perhaps TRBD2 (6 bases). Germline CDR1 reads SGHTA; CDR2 reads FQGNSA. V dropped 4 bases and J dropped 7 bases, with 16 bases sitting between them. CDR3 length: 15 amino acids. The CDR3 DNA is TGTGCCAGCAGCTCCTTGGGCGGGACCGGCGGGGAGCTGTTTTTT. Its protein product is CASSSLGGTGGELFF.

The V gene is TRBV6-5, the J gene TRBJ2-7, with a possible D match to TRBD2 (6 bases). Germline V gene data show CDR1 as MNHEY and CDR2 as SVGAGI. V shed 7 bases and J shed 2 bases, with 18 bases lying between them. This CDR3 is 15 amino acids long. Written as DNA, the CDR3 is TGTGCCAGCACCCCACGTGTAGGAGGGACCTACGAGCAGTACTTC. Amino acids: CASTPRVGGTYEQYF.

The genes are TRBV9 and TRBJ2-3; weak D call: TRBD2 (6 bases). The CDR3 extends over 15 amino acids. V was clipped by 3 bases and J by 2 bases, with 13 bases between them. In germline, CDR1 is SGDLS, CDR2 YYNGEE. CDR3 DNA sequence: TGTGCCAGCAGCGCCCATAGCGGAATCACAGATACGCAGTATTTT. It is translated as CASSAHSGITDTQYF.

The rearrangement uses TRBV7-6 and TRBJ2-1; 7 nucleotides agree with TRBD2. CDR1 is SGHVS, CDR2 FNYEAQ, per germline. J lost 2 bases, V lost 5 bases, and 9 bases had no gene match. This CDR3 region has 16 residues. The CDR3 protein is CASSQMREPPYNEQFF. The DNA of the CDR3 is TGTGCCAGCAGCCAAATGCGGGAGCCCCCCTACAATGAGCAGTTCTTC.